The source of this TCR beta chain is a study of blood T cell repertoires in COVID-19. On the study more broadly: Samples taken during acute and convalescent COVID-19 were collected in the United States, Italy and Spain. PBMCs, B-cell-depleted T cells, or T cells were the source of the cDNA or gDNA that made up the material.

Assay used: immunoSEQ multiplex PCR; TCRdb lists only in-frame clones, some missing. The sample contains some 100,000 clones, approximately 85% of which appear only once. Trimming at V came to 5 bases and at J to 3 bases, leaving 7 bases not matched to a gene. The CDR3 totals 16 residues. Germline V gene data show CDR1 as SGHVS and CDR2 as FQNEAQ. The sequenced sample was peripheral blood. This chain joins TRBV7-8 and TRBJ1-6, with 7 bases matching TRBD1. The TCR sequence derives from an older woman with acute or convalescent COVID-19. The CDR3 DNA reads TGTGCCAGCAGCGAGCGCCGGGACAGCTATAATTCACCCCTCCACTTT. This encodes CASSERRDSYNSPLHF.